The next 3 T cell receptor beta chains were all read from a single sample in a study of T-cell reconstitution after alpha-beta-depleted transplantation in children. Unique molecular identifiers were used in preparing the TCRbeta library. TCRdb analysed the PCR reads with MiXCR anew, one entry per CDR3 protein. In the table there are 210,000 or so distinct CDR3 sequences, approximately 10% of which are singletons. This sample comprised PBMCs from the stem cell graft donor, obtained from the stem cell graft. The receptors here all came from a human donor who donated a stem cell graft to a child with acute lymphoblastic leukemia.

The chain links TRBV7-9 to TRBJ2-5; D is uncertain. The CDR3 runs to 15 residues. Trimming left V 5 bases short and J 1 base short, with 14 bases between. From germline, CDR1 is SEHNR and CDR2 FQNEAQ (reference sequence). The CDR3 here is CASSPGRGPQETQYF. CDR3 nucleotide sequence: TGTGCCAGCAGCCCCGGACGCGGACCCCAAGAGACCCAGTACTTC. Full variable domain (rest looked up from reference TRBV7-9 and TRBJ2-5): DTGVSQNPRHKITKRGQNVTFRCDPISEHNRLYWYRQTLGQGPEFLTYFQNEAQLEKSRLLSDRFSAERPKGSFSTLEIQRTEQGDSAMYLCASSPGRGPQETQYFGPGTRLLVL.

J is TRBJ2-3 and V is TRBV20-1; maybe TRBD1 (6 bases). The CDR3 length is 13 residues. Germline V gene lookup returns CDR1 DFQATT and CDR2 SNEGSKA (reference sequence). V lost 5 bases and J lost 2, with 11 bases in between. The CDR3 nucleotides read TGCAGTGCTGCGGACAGAAACACAGATACGCAGTATTTT. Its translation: CSAADRNTDTQYF.

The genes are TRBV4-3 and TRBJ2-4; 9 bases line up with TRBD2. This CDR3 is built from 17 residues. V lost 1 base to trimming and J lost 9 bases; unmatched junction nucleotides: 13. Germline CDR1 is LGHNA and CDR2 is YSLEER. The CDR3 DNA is TGCGCCAGCAGCCAAGGGGTTAGCGGCGGGGGGGCCACCATTCAGTACTTC. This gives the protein CASSQGVSGGGATIQYF.